The TCR beta chain under discussion was sequenced for a study of cytomegalovirus exposure and HLA in healthy donors. Points from the study as a whole: Later analysis revealed greater clonal expansion in HLA-associated TCR beta chains than in equally common others. The authors excluded some V segments, including TRBV6-2 and TRBV6-3, as indistinguishable. In a later analysis, at a false discovery rate of 0.05, about 17,000 TCR beta sequences matched HLA alleles. About 90% or about 30% of the time was how often most TCR beta V segments were productive, according to an earlier analysis.

About this clone: Its target is unknown.

A multiplex PCR was run with 60 Vbeta primers and 13 Jbeta primers. Sequencing was performed with immunoSEQ multiplex PCR; in TCRdb, only in-frame clones are kept and a portion is missing. Among some 140,000 clones listed, about four fifths were seen once. The CDR3 totals 13 residues. Germline V gene sequence: CDR1 SGHRS, CDR2 YFSETQ. V lost 0 bases to trimming and J lost 4 bases, with 6 bases between them. Sequenced sample: PBMCs. V is TRBV5-1 and J is TRBJ2-3, with D hard to call. The clonotype comes from a man between 18 and 35 years old in good health and CMV-seronegative. CDR3 in DNA: TGCGCCAGCAGCTTGGGGCAAGCAGATACGCAGTATTTT. Protein sequence: CASSLGQADTQYF.